Below are 28 T cell receptor beta chains sequenced from a single sample in a study of shared clonotypes between healthy human individuals. Measured with immunoSEQ multiplex PCR; TCRdb has only the in-frame clones, and not every one. The sample includes 630,000 or so clones, about 98% of them seen just once. The naive CD8 population came from CD45RO-negative cells selected for CCR7, without terminally differentiated effector memory CD45RA+ cells. The sample taken for sequencing was naive CD8+ T cells sorted from blood. The source of these receptors is a man aged 30-40 years in good health.

This clone was picked up one time. The chain combines TRBV14 with TRBJ1-4, with 8 bases lining up with TRBD1. This CDR3 spans 17 amino acids. Germline lookup yields CDR1 SGHDN and CDR2 FVKESK. Unmatched junction bases numbered 10, after V lost 0 bases and J lost 7 bases. CDR3 nucleotides: TGTGCCAGCAGCCAAGATCTAACCGGGACAGGTCGTGAAAAACTGTTTTTT. Amino acids: CASSQDLTGTGREKLFF.

The gene calls are TRBV5-1 and TRBJ1-2; 8 bases align to TRBD1. V lost 0 bases and J lost 1; bases outside the gene matches: 8. The CDR3 is 17 amino acids. CDR1 is SGHRS and CDR2 is YFSETQ in the germline V gene. DNA of the CDR3: TGCGCCAGCAGCTTGGAGGGCAGGGGGCACGATAACTATGGCTACACCTTC. It is translated as CASSLEGRGHDNYGYTF.

The chain uses TRBV9 and TRBJ2-3; 7 nucleotides line up with TRBD2. The germline V gene encodes CDR1 SGDLS and CDR2 YYNGEE. This CDR3 spans 15 amino acids. V trimming: 3 bases; J trimming: 2 bases; junction bases outside the gene matches: 6. In DNA form, the CDR3 reads TGTGCCAGCAGCGCCGAGAGCGGGGACACAGATACGCAGTATTTT. Translating it yields CASSAESGDTDTQYF.

V and J are TRBV4-3 and TRBJ2-1; 9 nucleotides align to TRBD1. The germline CDR1 and CDR2 sequences are LGHNA and YSLEER. The V gene end was trimmed by 2 bases and the J gene end by 5 bases; junction bases not matched to a gene: 10. The CDR3 contains 17 residues. CDR3 loop: CASSQFQAGTGNNEQFF. CDR3 DNA sequence: TGCGCCAGCAGCCAATTTCAGGCCGGGACAGGGAACAATGAGCAGTTCTTC.

The chain uses TRBV4-1 and TRBJ2-7, with a tentative D call TRBD2 (6 bases). Germline assignment: CDR1 MGHRA and CDR2 YSYEKL. The CDR3 loop spans 15 amino acids. Between the trimmed V and J ends, which lost 0 bases and 1 base, there was a span of 10 bases. CDR3 loop: CASSQDGDWSYEQYF. In DNA, the CDR3 is TGCGCCAGCAGCCAAGACGGGGACTGGTCCTACGAGCAGTACTTC.

This clone was observed once. The V and J genes are TRBV28 and TRBJ2-7; perhaps TRBD2 as D (6 bases). The germline V gene encodes CDR1 MDHEN and CDR2 SYDVKM. Deletions cut 3 bases from V and 1 base from J, with 19 bases between. The CDR3 totals 17 residues. The CDR3 DNA follows: TGTGCCAGCAGTTTGAAGTTTCGGGGGTGGAATTCCTACGAGCAGTACTTC. This sequence encodes CASSLKFRGWNSYEQYF. Full variable domain (rest looked up from reference TRBV28 and TRBJ2-7): DVKVTQSSRYLVKRTGEKVFLECVQDMDHENMFWYRQDPGLGLRLIYFSYDVKMKEKGDIPEGYSVSREKKERFSLILESASTNQTSMYLCASSLKFRGWNSYEQYFGPGTRLTVT.

This chain uses TRBV18 with TRBJ2-2; D remains unclear. The CDR3 has 14 residues. Germline V CDR1 and CDR2: KGHSH, LQKENI. V was trimmed by 6 bases and J by 1 base, leaving 9 bases between them. CDR3: CASSPDQNTGELFF. The CDR3 region has the DNA TGTGCCAGCTCCCCAGACCAGAACACCGGGGAGCTGTTTTTT.

The rearrangement links TRBV7-9 to TRBJ2-7; D gene ambiguous. Germline V gives CDR1 SEHNR, CDR2 FQNEAQ (reference sequence). Trimming stripped 5 bases from V and 7 bases from J, with 12 bases between. This CDR3 comprises 12 residues. The CDR3 DNA sequence: TGTGCCAGCAGCCAATCGGGTCGGGAGCAGTACTTC. Translating it yields CASSQSGREQYF.

The chain combines TRBV2 with TRBJ1-2; no firm D call. Germline V gene data show CDR1 as SNHLY and CDR2 as FYNNEI. CDR3 size: 14 residues. Trimming shortened V by 3 bases and J by 2 bases, and 10 bases separated the two germline ends. CDR3 in DNA: TGTGCCAGCAGTGATACGGGAATCAACTATGGCTACACCTTC. Translated: CASSDTGINYGYTF. The variable domain in full, with the rest retrieved from reference TRBV2 and TRBJ1-2, is EPEVTQTPSHQVTQMGQEVILRCVPISNHLYFYWYRQILGQKVEFLVSFYNNEISEKSEIFDDQFSVERPDGSNFTLKIRSTKLEDSAMYFCASSDTGINYGYTFGSGTRLTVV.

The chain couples TRBV11-2 to TRBJ2-5; D is possibly TRBD2 (7 bases). The CDR3 extends over 15 amino acids. The germline V gene encodes CDR1 SGHAT and CDR2 FQNNGV. The germline V and J ends were trimmed by 5 bases and 4 bases, with 17 bases remaining between them. DNA of the CDR3: TGTGCCAGCAGCCGTAGGGGGGGAATAGGAGAGACCCAGTACTTC. Protein product: CASSRRGGIGETQYF. Using reference TRBV11-2 and TRBJ2-5 for the parts outside the CDR3, the full variable domain is EAGVAQSPRYKIIEKRQSVAFWCNPISGHATLYWYQQILGQGPKLLIQFQNNGVVDDSQLPKDRFSAERLKGVDSTLKIQPAKLEDSAVYLCASSRRGGIGETQYFGPGTRLLVL.

CDR3 sequence reads: CASSPAVMSAQYF. CDR3 DNA: TGTGCCAGCAGCCCAGCCGTTATGTCAGCGCAGTACTTC. The chain is built from TRBV11-2 and TRBJ2-7; D gene ambiguous. Deletions cut 5 bases from V and 9 bases from J, with 17 bases between. Germline V gene sequence: CDR1 SGHAT, CDR2 FQNNGV. The CDR3 loop spans 13 amino acids.

This sequence joins TRBV20-1 and TRBJ1-4, with D hard to call. The V end was cut by 6 bases, the J end by 8 bases, with 7 bases between. Germline V gene data show CDR1 as DFQATT and CDR2 as SNEGSKA (reference sequence). The CDR3 is 10 residues long. The CDR3 DNA sequence: TGCAGTGCAAAAAGCGAAAAACTGTTTTTT. Protein: CSAKSEKLFF.

This clone appeared a few times. The chain uses TRBV7-9 and TRBJ1-2; perhaps TRBD1 as D (5 bases). Trimming cost V 5 bases and J 5 bases, with 18 bases left between them. Germline V gene data show CDR1 as SEHNR and CDR2 as FQNEAQ (reference sequence). This CDR3 is built from 15 residues. The CDR3 reads CASSHRDVAEYGYTF. CDR3 DNA: TGTGCCAGCAGCCACCGGGACGTGGCTGAGTATGGCTACACCTTC.

The V call is TRBV5-6, the J call TRBJ2-7; no clear D. CDR1 and CDR2 from the germline V gene are SGHDT and YYEEEE. V was trimmed by 5 bases and J by 0 bases, leaving 9 bases between them. This CDR3 has 13 residues. DNA of the CDR3: TGTGCCAGCAGGTCGGATTCCTCCTACGAGCAGTACTTC. Encoded protein: CASRSDSSYEQYF.

The chain links TRBV9 to TRBJ2-2; a weak D match, TRBD2 (6 bases). The V end was cut by 6 bases, the J end by 6 bases, with 15 bases between. The germline CDR1 and CDR2 sequences are SGDLS and YYNGEE. CDR3 length: 14 amino acids. The CDR3 spells CASNPGANSGELFF. CDR3 DNA sequence: TGTGCCAGCAACCCGGGAGCCAACTCCGGGGAGCTGTTTTTT.

This chain joins TRBV19 and TRBJ1-1; no firm D call. V was shortened by 8 bases and J by 1 base, with 11 bases between the two germline ends. Germline-derived CDR1 and CDR2 are LNHDA and SQIVND (reference sequence). CDR3 length equals 13 residues. The CDR3 nucleotides are TGTGCCAGTTCCGAGCTCGGGAACACTGAAGCTTTCTTT. Residues: CASSELGNTEAFF.

This rearrangement joins TRBV11-2 to TRBJ2-6; a weak D match, TRBD2 (5 bases). The germline V gene has CDR1 SGHAT and CDR2 FQNNGV. This CDR3 is 15 amino acids long. With 5 bases removed from V and 0 bases from J, the gap between germline ends came to 8 bases. CDR3 coding DNA: TGTGCCAGCAGCAGTGGGAGCTCTGGGGCCAACGTCCTGACTTTC. It codes for CASSSGSSGANVLTF.

To note about this clone: Other nucleotide sequences from this sample produce the same CDR3. J is TRBJ2-7 and V is TRBV10-3; 9 positions match TRBD2. J was trimmed by 1 base and V by 9 bases; bases with no gene match: 1. The germline CDR1 and CDR2 sequences are ENHRY and SYGVKD. CDR3 length: 12 amino acids. The CDR3 is CAISGSSYEQYF. The DNA for the CDR3 is TGTGCCATTAGCGGGAGTTCCTACGAGCAGTACTTC.

J is TRBJ2-7 and V is TRBV7-6; TRBD1 aligns across 8 bases. The junction had 10 bases not matched to a gene; V was cut back by 5 bases and J by 4 bases. Germline loops: CDR1 SGHVS, CDR2 FNYEAQ. The length of the CDR3 is 15 residues. As DNA, the CDR3 is TGTGCCAGCAGCGAACGACAGGGGAGAGGATACGAGCAGTACTTC. As protein: CASSERQGRGYEQYF.

The rearrangement links TRBV10-2 to TRBJ1-1; D gene uncertain. The CDR3 covers 14 residues. Germline V gene data show CDR1 as WSHSY and CDR2 as SAAADI. V was trimmed by 0 bases and J by 10 bases, leaving 15 bases between them. The CDR3 DNA reads TGCGCCAGCAGTGAGTCGACGGCTAGCTGGGCAGCTTTCTTT. This codes for CASSESTASWAAFF.

The rearrangement links TRBV7-6 to TRBJ2-1; D unclear. The V gene's germline CDR1 is SGHVS and CDR2 FNYEAQ. Deletions cut 5 bases from V and 6 bases from J, with 11 bases between. The CDR3 spans 13 residues. The CDR3 loop reads CASSLWTGNEQFF. CDR3 nucleotides: TGTGCCAGCAGCCTCTGGACCGGCAATGAGCAGTTCTTC.

This clone was picked up one time. This chain connects TRBV11-2 to TRBJ1-2; D is unclear. With 1 base removed from V and 13 bases from J, the gap between germline ends came to 10 bases. The length of the CDR3 is 11 residues. CDR1 SGHAT and CDR2 FQNNGV come from the germline V gene. This CDR3 reads CASSLVKGFTF. The CDR3 bases are TGTGCCAGCAGCTTAGTAAAGGGTTTCACCTTC.

This clone was seen once. The V call is TRBV7-9, the J call TRBJ2-1; 11 nucleotides line up with TRBD2. CDR1 is SEHNR and CDR2 is FQNEAQ in the germline V gene (reference sequence). This CDR3 is 17 amino acids long. Trimming removed 5 bases from V and 4 bases from J; junction bases left unmatched: 10. CDR3 DNA: TGTGCCAGCAGCAAGGGGACTAGCGGAGTGGGTTACAATGAGCAGTTCTTC. This codes for CASSKGTSGVGYNEQFF.

This rearrangement joins TRBV5-6 to TRBJ2-1; 10 nucleotides match TRBD2. The J segment lost 7 bases and the V segment lost 0 bases, leaving 10 bases of the junction unmatched. This CDR3 is built from 17 residues. Looked up from germline, CDR1 is SGHDT and CDR2 is YYEEEE. For the CDR3, the DNA is TGTGCCAGCAGCTTGGCCCCAAGCGGGAGGGCGAGTAATGAGCAGTTCTTC. Its translation: CASSLAPSGRASNEQFF.

The chain employs TRBV27 and TRBJ1-5; D gene ambiguous. Trimming pared 0 bases from V and 2 bases from J, leaving 11 bases between. This CDR3 spans 16 amino acids. Germline V gives CDR1 MNHEY, CDR2 SMNVEV (reference sequence). In DNA form, the CDR3 reads TGTGCCAGCAGTTTATCTGGTGCGCGGGGCAATCAGCCCCAGCATTTT. Its translation is CASSLSGARGNQPQHF.

The chain uses TRBV4-2 and TRBJ1-1, with a tentative D call TRBD1 (6 bases). In germline, CDR1 is LGHNA, CDR2 YNFKEQ. The V and J ends lost 1 base and 11 bases respectively, with 14 bases between them. The CDR3 has 13 residues. The CDR3 nucleotides are TGTGCCAGCAGCCAAGTTGCAGGGGTAGGCGCTTTCTTT. It translates to CASSQVAGVGAFF.

The J gene is TRBJ2-1, the V gene TRBV5-1, with a tentative D call TRBD2 (5 bases). V gave up 3 bases and J gave up 5 bases, with 12 bases separating them. The CDR3 runs to 14 residues. The germline V gene encodes CDR1 SGHRS and CDR2 YFSETQ. The CDR3 here is CASSSQPLDNEQFF. The CDR3 coding sequence is TGCGCCAGCAGCTCACAACCACTAGACAATGAGCAGTTCTTC.

The chain employs TRBV4-1 and TRBJ2-3, with D possibly TRBD2 on 6 matching bases. The CDR3 has 16 residues. Trimming took off 0 bases at V and 4 bases at J, with 14 bases between the two ends. Germline V gives CDR1 MGHRA, CDR2 YSYEKL. DNA of the CDR3: TGCGCCAGCAGCCAAGAGCCAGCGGGTGGCGCAGATACGCAGTATTTT. Protein: CASSQEPAGGADTQYF.